What follows is one TCR beta chain and its context. Its target is not known. The data stem from a study of T cell responses to AZD1222 COVID-19 vaccine. Trimming left V 3 bases short and J 8 bases short, with 14 bases between. This CDR3 comprises 14 residues. From germline, CDR1 is SGHDN and CDR2 FVKESK. General study points: Possibly, clonal diversity was underestimated; donors were largely white British and included more females. Unmutated variant regions are reportedly targeted by nearly half of spike-specific TCRs.

Sequencing used immunoSEQ multiplex PCR; TCRdb keeps in-frame clones, though not all of them. The data show some 120,000 clones, approximately 88% seen once. Sequences were derived from peripheral blood, sampled on day 0 of AZD1222 vaccination. This chain joins TRBV14 and TRBJ2-1, with D unresolved. The clonotype comes from an adult in good health. The DNA for the CDR3 is TGTGCCAGCAGCCAGGCGTCCGAGGACCATGAGCAGTTCTTC. Amino acid sequence: CASSQASEDHEQFF.